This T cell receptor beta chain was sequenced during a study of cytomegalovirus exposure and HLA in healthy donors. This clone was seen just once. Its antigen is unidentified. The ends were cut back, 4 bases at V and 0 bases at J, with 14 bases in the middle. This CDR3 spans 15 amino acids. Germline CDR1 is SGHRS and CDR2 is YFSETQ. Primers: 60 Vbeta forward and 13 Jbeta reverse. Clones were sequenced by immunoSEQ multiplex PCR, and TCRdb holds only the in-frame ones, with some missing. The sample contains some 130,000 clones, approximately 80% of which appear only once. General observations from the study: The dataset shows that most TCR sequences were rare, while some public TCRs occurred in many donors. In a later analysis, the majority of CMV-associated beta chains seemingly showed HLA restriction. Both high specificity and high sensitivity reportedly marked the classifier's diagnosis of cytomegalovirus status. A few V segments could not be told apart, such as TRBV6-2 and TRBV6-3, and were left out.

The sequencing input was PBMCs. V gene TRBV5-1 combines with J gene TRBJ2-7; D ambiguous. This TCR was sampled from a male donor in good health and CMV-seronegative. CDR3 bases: TGCGCCAGCAGCGAACCGGGTCCCTCCTCCTACGAGCAGTACTTC. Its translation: CASSEPGPSSYEQYF.